This T cell receptor beta chain was profiled in a study of blood T cell repertoires in COVID-19. The CDR3 is made up of 15 amino acids. V was pared by 0 bases and J by 8 bases, with 6 bases of the junction left unmatched. CDR1 and CDR2 from the germline V gene are LGHDT and YNNKEL (reference sequence). The assay was immunoSEQ multiplex PCR, and TCRdb's table has in-frame clones only and misses some. The sample includes some 180,000 clones, approximately 80% seen only once; the top ten take roughly 14%. The V and J genes are TRBV3-1 (or the pseudogene TRBV3-2) and TRBJ2-1; 8 positions match TRBD2. The sequence was obtained from a man over 45 who had recovered from COVID-19. Source material: peripheral blood. The CDR3 region is CASSQDISGSDEQFF. Here the CDR3 DNA reads TGTGCCAGCAGCCAAGATATAAGCGGGAGTGATGAGCAGTTCTTC.